This T cell receptor beta chain came from a study of blood T cell repertoires in COVID-19. Study-level background: Nucleic acid was either cDNA or gDNA, and it came from T cells, B-cell-depleted T cells, or PBMCs.

Germline V gene data show CDR1 as SGHNT and CDR2 as YENEEA. V was trimmed by 8 bases and J by 2 bases, leaving 14 bases between them. This CDR3 has 14 residues. Produced via immunoSEQ multiplex PCR; TCRdb's table is partial and in-frame only. The table shows roughly 260,000 clones, with roughly 86% occurring only once. The source is a woman aged 18 to 35 who had recovered from COVID-19. The chain recombines TRBV11-3 with TRBJ2-3; D unclear. Source material: PBMCs or T cells enriched from blood (not recorded which). The CDR3 here is CASSLGRSTDTQYF. DNA of the CDR3: TGTGCCAGCTCGTTGGGCAGGTCCACAGATACGCAGTATTTT.